The T cell receptor (beta chain) described here comes from a study of T cells in Graves' hyperthyroidism and ophthalmopathy. The source of the PBMCs was over 8.5 ml of fresh peripheral blood. What was amplified from RNA transcripts were TCR beta CDR3 regions. TCR CDR3 underwent first-round RT-PCR with the HTBI primer set. TCRdb ran MiXCR on the multiplex PCR reads and lists one entry per CDR3 protein. The profile shows hundreds of thousands of distinct CDR3 sequences, about 14% of them singletons. The table lists this clonotype with a few counts. The sample taken for sequencing was blood. The clonotype comes from a woman aged 50 to 60 with Graves' ophthalmopathy.

CDR3: CSARGPDTDTQYF. DNA for the CDR3: TGCAGTGCCAGGGGACCTGACACAGATACGCAGTATTTT. J is TRBJ2-3 and V is TRBV20-1; D might be TRBD1 (6 bases). V shed 6 bases and J shed 2 bases, with 12 bases lying between them. Per germline, CDR1 DFQATT and CDR2 SNEGSKA (reference sequence). This CDR3 region has 13 residues.